This record covers a single T cell receptor beta chain. Its antigen remains unidentified. Libraries for TCR beta were made by quantitative 5'-RACE with molecular barcodes. TCRdb called the 5' RACE reads again in MiXCR, with one record for every CDR3 protein. This table has 100,000 to 150,000 distinct CDR3 sequences, 15% to 20% appearing once. These data are taken from a study of CD8 T cells in ankylosing spondylitis. Whole-study findings and limits: In peripheral blood, disease-linked CD8+ clones occurred at relatively low frequencies. In synovial fluid and blood from reactive arthritis, some motif variants were previously reported. Disease-linked clones reportedly showed significant enrichment in matched ankylosing spondylitis synovial fluid. For ankylosing spondylitis blood, a TCR beta motif of about eight highly homologous variants appeared characteristic.

The CDR3 sequence is 13 residues long. V was trimmed by 3 bases and J by 6 bases, leaving 12 bases between them. The germline V gene encodes CDR1 LNHDA and CDR2 SQIVND (reference sequence). This sequence originates from a male donor with ankylosing spondylitis. Sequencing used blood, either unsorted or a sorted T cell fraction (not recorded which). The chain carries TRBV19 and TRBJ2-7, with a weak D call TRBD2 (5 bases). The CDR3 loop is CASSIAPRGEQYF. The CDR3 DNA reads as TGTGCCAGTAGTATCGCCCCTCGGGGCGAGCAGTACTTC.